Listed below are T cell receptor beta chains from one sample, sequenced in a study of human T cells and chemical hapten exposure. TCRdb re-derived calls from the RACE reads in MiXCR, one entry per CDR3 protein. The data show hundreds of thousands of distinct CDR3 sequences, 6% to 7% seen once. Sequences were derived from whole blood, sampled in connection with sensitization to the hapten diphenylcyclopropenone (DPC). The receptors shown here come from a woman in her late teens or twenties with alopecia areata. Some clones in this sample may be carry-over from other donors' samples. CDR3s include the opening cysteine and the closing phenylalanine or tryptophan. The D gene is left open where the match is weak. Not every row has a clone size; where given, it reads once, few, many or a size class.

j_call,clone_size,cdr3_length,d_call,v_call,cdr3_nt,cdr3_aa
TRBJ2-1,-,17,TRBD2,TRBV9,TGTGCCAGCGAGCCAGCGGGGGGGCCGATAGTTTCCGATGAGCAGTTCTTC,CASEPAGGPIVSDEQFF
TRBJ1-3,many,13,-,TRBV6-6,TGTGCCAGCGAATTGATCTCTGGAAACACCATATATTTT,CASELISGNTIYF
TRBJ1-5,-,15,-,TRBV18,TGTGCCAGCTCGCCGACGGGGGTCAACAATCAGCCCCAGCATTTT,CASSPTGVNNQPQHF
TRBJ1-1,many,13,-,TRBV10-3,TGTGCCACGACACAGGGCATGAACACTGAAGCTTTCTTT,CATTQGMNTEAFF
TRBJ1-2,-,16,-,TRBV24-1,TGTGCCACCAGTGTTTTCCCAGCTGCCCCTAACTATGGCTACACCTTC,CATSVFPAAPNYGYTF
TRBJ2-5,few,15,-,TRBV7-2,TGTGCCAGCAGCTTAATCGTGGGGGTAGGAGAGACCCAGTACTTC,CASSLIVGVGETQYF
TRBJ2-1,few,11,-,TRBV20-1,TGCAGTGCTAGGGAGGTCAATGAGCAGTTCTTC,CSAREVNEQFF
TRBJ1-5,few,14,TRBD1,TRBV20-1,TGCAGTGCTAGAGGGGGACAGCCCAATCAGCCCCAGCATTTT,CSARGGQPNQPQHF
TRBJ2-2,few,13,-,TRBV5-8,TGTGCCAGCAGCGTCCGCCGACGCGGGGAGCTGTTTTTT,CASSVRRRGELFF
TRBJ1-2,many,15,-,TRBV7-2,TGTGCCAGCAGCTTCGGACGGCTGTCTAACTATGGCTACACCTTC,CASSFGRLSNYGYTF
TRBJ2-1,-,13,-,TRBV7-6,TGTGCCAGCTCGCGGCTCTCCTACAATGAGCAGTTCTTC,CASSRLSYNEQFF
TRBJ1-1,few,17,TRBD1,TRBV7-2,TGTGCCAGCAGCTTATGGGACAGGGGGTCCAGGAACACTGAAGCTTTCTTT,CASSLWDRGSRNTEAFF
TRBJ1-1,many,13,-,TRBV29-1,TGCAGCGTTGAAAGGTCGACAGACACTGAAGCTTTCTTT,CSVERSTDTEAFF
TRBJ2-3,-,17,-,TRBV18,TGTGCCAGCTCACCCCTTTCCAGGGGATGTGGCACAGATACGCAGTATTTT,CASSPLSRGCGTDTQYF
TRBJ2-1,many,16,TRBD1,TRBV7-9,TGTGCCAGCAGCCGTACGGACAGGGAAGCCTACAATGAGCAGTTCTTC,CASSRTDREAYNEQFF
TRBJ1-5,many,14,-,TRBV7-9,TGTGCCAGCAGCGGACAGACAGGTGTTCAGCCCCAGCATTTT,CASSGQTGVQPQHF